This T cell receptor beta chain was identified during a study of cytomegalovirus exposure and HLA in healthy donors. Overall study results and limits: Some V segments, TRBV6-2 and TRBV6-3 among them, were indistinguishable and were therefore excluded. An analysis was carried out at a later point. It showed that HLA-associated TCR beta chains were more clonally expanded than equally common non-associated chains.

With 0 bases clipped from V and 0 bases from J, the junction kept 7 bases outside the gene matches. The CDR3 loop spans 17 amino acids. CDR1 and CDR2 (germline): LGHNA, YNFKEQ. As regards this clone: Its antigen is unknown.

PCR used 60 Vbeta primers and 13 Jbeta primers. Sequencing used immunoSEQ multiplex PCR; TCRdb keeps in-frame clones, though not all of them. This table holds under 150,000 clones, roughly 85% found once. This sequence was found in a woman in her twenties or thirties in good health and CMV-seropositive. The sample comprised PBMCs. The chain couples TRBV4-2 to TRBJ1-1, with 7 bases that match TRBD1. This CDR3 is CASSQDRGYIMNTEAFF. The CDR3 DNA is TGTGCCAGCAGCCAAGACAGGGGGTATATCATGAACACTGAAGCTTTCTTT.